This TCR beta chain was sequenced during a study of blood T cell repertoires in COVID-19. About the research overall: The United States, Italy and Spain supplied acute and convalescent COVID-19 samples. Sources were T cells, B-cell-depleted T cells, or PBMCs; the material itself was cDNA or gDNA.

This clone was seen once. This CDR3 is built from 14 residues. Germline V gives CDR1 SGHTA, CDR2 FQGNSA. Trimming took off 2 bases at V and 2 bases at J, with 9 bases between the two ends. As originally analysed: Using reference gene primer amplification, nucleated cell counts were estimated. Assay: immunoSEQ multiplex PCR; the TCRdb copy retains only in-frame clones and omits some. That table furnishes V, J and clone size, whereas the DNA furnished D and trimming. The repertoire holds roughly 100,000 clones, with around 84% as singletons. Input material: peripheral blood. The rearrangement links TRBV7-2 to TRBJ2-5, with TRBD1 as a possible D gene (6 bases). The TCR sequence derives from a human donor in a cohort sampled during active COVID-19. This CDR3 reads CASSLYRAQETQYF. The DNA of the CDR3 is TGTGCCAGCAGCTTATACAGGGCGCAAGAGACCCAGTACTTC.